Here is one T cell receptor (beta chain) with its context. Its antigen is unknown. A much larger clone sits a single nucleotide away, making a read error possible. Amplification targeted the TCR beta CDR3 regions, with RNA transcripts as the source material. Amplification began with first-round RT-PCR using HTBI primers, then second-round multiplex PCR was performed. One entry per CDR3 protein results from TCRdb running MiXCR on the multiplex PCR reads. The data contain around 660,000 distinct CDR3 sequences, over 40% of them singletons. This entry belongs to a study of Graves' ophthalmopathy and Graves' hyperthyroidism. About the study: Peripheral blood sampling preceded any treatment and occurred at initial diagnosis.

V shed 6 bases and J shed 3 bases, with 9 bases lying between them. The CDR3 spans 12 residues. Notes on the study in general: The model's ophthalmopathy progression predictions had approximately 71% sensitivity and 72% to 75% specificity.

The sample comprised peripheral blood. The source of this sequence is an adult man with Graves' ophthalmopathy. The chain has TRBV12-3 or TRBV12-4 and TRBJ2-7; no clear D gene. The CDR3 is CASRSDGYEQYF. The CDR3 DNA follows: TGTGCCAGCAGATCCGACGGCTACGAGCAGTACTTC.